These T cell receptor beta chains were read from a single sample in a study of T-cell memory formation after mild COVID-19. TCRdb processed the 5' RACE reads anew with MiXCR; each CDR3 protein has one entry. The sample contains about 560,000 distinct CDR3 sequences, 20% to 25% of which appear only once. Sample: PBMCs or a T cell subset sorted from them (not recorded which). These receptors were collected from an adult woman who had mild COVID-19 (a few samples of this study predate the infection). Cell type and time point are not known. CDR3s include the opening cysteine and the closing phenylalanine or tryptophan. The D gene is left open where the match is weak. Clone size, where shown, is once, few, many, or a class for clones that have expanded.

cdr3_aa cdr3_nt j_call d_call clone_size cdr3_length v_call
CASSEDLNYGYTF TGTGCCAGCAGTGAGGACCTTAACTATGGCTACACCTTC TRBJ1-2 NA few 13 TRBV6-5
CATSRVLSGNTIYF TGTGCCACCAGCAGAGTCCTCTCTGGAAACACCATATATTTT TRBJ1-3 NA few 14 TRBV15
CASNFPSNSPLHF TGTGCCAGCAACTTCCCCAGCAATTCACCCCTCCACTTT TRBJ1-6 NA NA 13 TRBV7-9
CAISGTGGMETQYF TGTGCCATCAGTGGTACAGGGGGCATGGAGACCCAGTACTTC TRBJ2-5 TRBD1 few 14 TRBV10-3
CSARDSRTPRAEAFF TGCAGTGCTAGAGACTCTAGGACTCCTCGGGCTGAAGCTTTCTTT TRBJ1-1 NA few 15 TRBV20-1
CASSQEKGRTYNEQFF TGCGCCAGCAGCCAAGAAAAGGGCAGAACCTACAATGAGCAGTTCTTC TRBJ2-1 NA many 16 TRBV4-1
CASSRGTSGLSTDTQYF TGTGCCAGCAGTCGAGGGACTAGCGGGCTTAGCACAGATACGCAGTATTTT TRBJ2-3 TRBD2 few 17 TRBV6-2/TRBV6-3
CASSLGLTGEQFF TGTGCCAGCAGCTTAGGGCTTACAGGAGAGCAGTTCTTC TRBJ2-1 NA NA 13 TRBV11-3
CSVLKGNTEAFF TGCAGCGTCCTTAAGGGAAACACTGAAGCTTTCTTT TRBJ1-1 NA few 12 TRBV29-1
CASSQGPGDTQYF TGTGCCAGCAGCCAAGGTCCGGGGGATACGCAGTATTTT TRBJ2-3 NA NA 13 TRBV3-1
CASSPGTSGSAYNEQFF TGTGCCAGCAGCCCCGGGACTAGCGGGTCGGCCTACAATGAGCAGTTCTTC TRBJ2-1 TRBD2 once 17 TRBV7-2
CATSDLPSGTSDTQYF TGTGCCACCAGTGATTTACCTAGCGGGACGTCAGATACGCAGTATTTT TRBJ2-3 TRBD2 NA 16 TRBV24-1
CAWNSDSGNTIYF TGTGCCTGGAACAGCGACTCTGGAAACACCATATATTTT TRBJ1-3 NA NA 13 TRBV30
CASSPPPARRGEQFF TGTGCCAGCAGCCCACCCCCCGCTCGACGGGGTGAGCAGTTCTTC TRBJ2-1 NA few 15 TRBV7-2
CSIKNTEAFF TGCAGCATCAAGAACACTGAAGCTTTCTTT TRBJ1-1 NA few 10 TRBV29-1
CASSQTASGSARGTDTQYF TGCGCCAGCAGCCAAACAGCTAGCGGGAGCGCCAGGGGCACAGATACGCAGTATTTT TRBJ2-3 TRBD2 few 19 TRBV4-3
CASSSTGLAKNIQYF TGTGCCAGCTCCTCCACAGGCTTAGCCAAAAACATTCAGTACTTC TRBJ2-4 NA once 15 TRBV5-5
CASSRDSQRSPLHF TGTGCCAGCTCGCGGGACAGCCAGCGATCACCCCTCCACTTT TRBJ1-6 TRBD1 many 14 TRBV18
CASSIEFYNEQFF TGTGCCAGTAGTATAGAGTTTTACAATGAGCAGTTCTTC TRBJ2-1 NA NA 13 TRBV19
CASSLVVAPDTQYF TGTGCCAGCAGCTTAGTGGTGGCACCAGATACGCAGTATTTT TRBJ2-3 NA many 14 TRBV7-9
CASSQDFFPSGSTDTQYF TGCGCCAGCAGCCAAGATTTCTTTCCCAGCGGGAGCACAGATACGCAGTATTTT TRBJ2-3 NA few 18 TRBV4-3
CASSYEGRNTEAFF TGTGCCAGCAGTTACGAGGGGAGAAACACTGAAGCTTTCTTT TRBJ1-1 NA few 14 TRBV6-2/TRBV6-3
CSARGTGDWETQYF TGCAGTGCTAGGGGCACAGGGGATTGGGAGACCCAGTACTTC TRBJ2-5 TRBD1 few 14 TRBV20-1
CASSLGQHTEAFF TGCGCCAGCAGCTTGGGGCAGCACACTGAAGCTTTCTTT TRBJ1-1 NA few 13 TRBV5-1
CASSDRTSGETQYF TGTGCCAGCAGCGATCGGACTAGTGGGGAGACCCAGTACTTC TRBJ2-5 TRBD2 NA 14 TRBV9
CAWSIDRGMKTQYF TGTGCCTGGAGTATTGACAGGGGAATGAAAACGCAGTATTTT TRBJ2-3 TRBD1 few 14 TRBV30
CASSPPIDSFEGSTPMNYGYTF TGTGCCAGCAGCCCACCGATCGACAGTTTCGAGGGCTCCACTCCAATGAACTATGGCTACACCTTC TRBJ1-2 NA few 22 TRBV21-1
CASSQPLGSDSPLHF TGTGCCAGCAGTCAGCCCTTAGGGTCGGATTCACCCCTCCACTTT TRBJ1-6 NA NA 15 TRBV27
CASSYGGVIAKNIQYF TGTGCCAGCAGTTACGGCGGAGTTATAGCCAAAAACATTCAGTACTTC TRBJ2-4 NA NA 16 TRBV6-2/TRBV6-3
CASSFHLQGYEQYF TGTGCCAGCAGCTTTCATTTACAGGGCTACGAGCAGTACTTC TRBJ2-7 NA few 14 TRBV11-2
CASSPAVSTDTQYF TGTGCCAGCAGCCCAGCTGTTTCCACAGATACGCAGTATTTT TRBJ2-3 NA NA 14 TRBV11-2
CASSYWAGAAKNIQYF TGTGCCAGCAGTTACTGGGCAGGGGCAGCCAAAAACATTCAGTACTTC TRBJ2-4 NA NA 16 TRBV6-2/TRBV6-3
CASSLGEGAVEQYF TGTGCTAGCAGCTTAGGTGAGGGGGCGGTCGAGCAGTACTTC TRBJ2-7 TRBD1 NA 14 TRBV7-7
CASSQTRTGTNGELFF TGTGCCAGCAGCCAAACTAGGACAGGGACAAACGGGGAGCTGTTTTTT TRBJ2-2 TRBD1 few 16 TRBV3-1
CASSSRTGTNTEAFF TGTGCCAGCAGCTCCCGGACCGGTACTAACACTGAAGCTTTCTTT TRBJ1-1 NA few 15 TRBV12-3/TRBV12-4
CASSLGTLQETQYF TGTGCCAGCAGTCTGGGGACACTCCAAGAGACCCAGTACTTC TRBJ2-5 NA many 14 TRBV12-3/TRBV12-4
CASRNTGKGNEQFF TGTGCCAGTAGAAATACAGGGAAGGGCAATGAGCAGTTCTTC TRBJ2-1 NA NA 14 TRBV19
CASSEKADCCF TGTGCCAGCAGTGAGAAAGCGGATTGCTGCTTC TRBJ2-7 NA few 11 TRBV2
CASSADRGPSGNTIYF TGCGCCAGCAGCGCTGACAGGGGGCCGAGTGGAAACACCATATATTTT TRBJ1-3 TRBD1 NA 16 TRBV4-3
CSASRAGARYEQYF TGCAGTGCCAGTCGGGCAGGGGCCAGGTACGAGCAGTACTTC TRBJ2-7 NA once 14 TRBV20-1
CAWSPGTGTYEQYF TGTGCCTGGAGTCCCGGGACAGGCACCTACGAGCAGTACTTC TRBJ2-7 TRBD1 NA 14 TRBV30
CASSLAGQGGTDTQYF TGTGCCAGCAGCTTGGCCGGACAGGGCGGAACAGATACGCAGTATTTT TRBJ2-3 TRBD1 NA 16 TRBV5-6
CASRHQGGVSEAFF TGTGCCAGCCGACACCAGGGAGGGGTGTCTGAAGCTTTCTTT TRBJ1-1 NA NA 14 TRBV7-9
CASSQTGSLYEQYF TGTGCCAGCAGTCAGACAGGGAGTTTATACGAGCAGTACTTC TRBJ2-7 TRBD1 NA 14 TRBV3-1
CASSIPRGKNTGELFF TGTGCCAGTAGTATCCCTCGGGGGAAGAACACCGGGGAGCTGTTTTTT TRBJ2-2 NA NA 16 TRBV19
CASSYSRAGEKLFF TGCGCCAGCAGCTACTCAAGGGCGGGGGAAAAACTGTTTTTT TRBJ1-4 NA few 14 TRBV5-1
CASGDGAQETQYF TGTGCCAGCGGGGACGGGGCCCAAGAGACCCAGTACTTC TRBJ2-5 NA few 13 TRBV6-2/TRBV6-3
CASSPEGGLYDYTF TGTGCCAGCAGCCCCGAGGGCGGTCTCTATGACTACACCTTC TRBJ1-2 NA few 14 TRBV7-2
CSVLRLGGQEITIGYTF TGCAGCGTCCTCCGCCTAGGGGGACAGGAGATAACTATTGGCTACACCTTC TRBJ1-2 TRBD1 NA 17 TRBV29-1
CASSIGRLENSPLHF TGTGCCAGTAGTATAGGCCGTCTGGAGAATTCACCCCTCCACTTT TRBJ1-6 NA NA 15 TRBV19
CASSIPLAGGAPLYF TGTGCCAGTAGTATTCCCTTAGCGGGGGGGGCCCCCCTGTATTTT TRBJ2-3 TRBD2 few 15 TRBV19
CASSPIDGTSGRETQYF TGTGCCAGCAGCCCAATCGACGGGACTAGCGGGAGGGAGACCCAGTACTTC TRBJ2-5 TRBD2 NA 17 TRBV7-9
CSARRTGGETEAFF TGCAGTGCCCGTCGGACAGGGGGCGAGACTGAAGCTTTCTTT TRBJ1-1 TRBD1 NA 14 TRBV20-1